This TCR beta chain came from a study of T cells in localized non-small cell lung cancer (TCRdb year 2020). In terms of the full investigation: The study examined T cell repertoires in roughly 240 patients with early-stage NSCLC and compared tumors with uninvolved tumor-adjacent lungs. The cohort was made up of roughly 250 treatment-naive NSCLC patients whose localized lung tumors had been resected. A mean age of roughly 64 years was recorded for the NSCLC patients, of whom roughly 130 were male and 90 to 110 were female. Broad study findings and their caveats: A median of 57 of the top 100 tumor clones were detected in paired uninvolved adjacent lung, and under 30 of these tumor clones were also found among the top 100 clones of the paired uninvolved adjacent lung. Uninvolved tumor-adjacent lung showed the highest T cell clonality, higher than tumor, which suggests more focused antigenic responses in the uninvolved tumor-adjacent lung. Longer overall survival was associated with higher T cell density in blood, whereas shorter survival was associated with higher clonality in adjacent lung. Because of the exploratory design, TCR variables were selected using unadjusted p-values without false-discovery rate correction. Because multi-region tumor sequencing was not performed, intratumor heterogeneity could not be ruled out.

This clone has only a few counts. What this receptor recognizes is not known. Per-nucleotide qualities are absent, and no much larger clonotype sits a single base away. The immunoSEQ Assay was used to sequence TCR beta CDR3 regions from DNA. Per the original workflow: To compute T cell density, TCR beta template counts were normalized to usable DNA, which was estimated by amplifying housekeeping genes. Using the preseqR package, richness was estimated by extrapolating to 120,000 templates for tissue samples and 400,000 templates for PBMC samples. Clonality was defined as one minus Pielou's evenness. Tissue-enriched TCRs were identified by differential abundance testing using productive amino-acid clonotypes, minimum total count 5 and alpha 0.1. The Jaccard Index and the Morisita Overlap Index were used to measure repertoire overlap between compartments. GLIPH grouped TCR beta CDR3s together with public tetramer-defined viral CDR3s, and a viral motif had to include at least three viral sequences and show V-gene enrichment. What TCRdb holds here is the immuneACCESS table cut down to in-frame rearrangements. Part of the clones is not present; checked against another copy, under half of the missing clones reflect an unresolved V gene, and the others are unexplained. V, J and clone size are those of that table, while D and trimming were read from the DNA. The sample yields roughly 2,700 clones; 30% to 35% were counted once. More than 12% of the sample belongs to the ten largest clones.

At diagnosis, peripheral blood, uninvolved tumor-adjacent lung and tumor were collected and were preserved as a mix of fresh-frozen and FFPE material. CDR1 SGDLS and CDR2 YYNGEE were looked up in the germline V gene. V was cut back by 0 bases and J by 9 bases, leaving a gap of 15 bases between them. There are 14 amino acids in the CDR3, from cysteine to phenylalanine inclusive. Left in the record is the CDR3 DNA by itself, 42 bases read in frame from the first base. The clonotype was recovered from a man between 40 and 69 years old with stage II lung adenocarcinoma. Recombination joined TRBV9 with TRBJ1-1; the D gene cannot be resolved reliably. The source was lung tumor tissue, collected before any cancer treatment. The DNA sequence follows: TGTGCCAGCAGCGTAGACGTAGGGTGGACTAAAGCTTTCTTT. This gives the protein CASSVDVGWTKAFF.